The sequence of this T cell receptor beta chain was determined in a study of cytomegalovirus exposure and HLA in healthy donors. Study-level information: A subsequent analysis stated that the 90 to 150 validation repertoires were run on the same platform as the approximately 710 first-cohort repertoires.

This CDR3 is 16 amino acids long. V was pared by 0 bases and J by 8 bases, with 9 bases of the junction left unmatched. The germline V gene encodes CDR1 SGDLS and CDR2 YYNGEE. Findings of the study overall: A subsequent analysis found that TCR clusters from the first cohort also tended to co-occur in the approximately 120 validation repertoires, with about 94% of cluster scores above 0.

The method was immunoSEQ multiplex PCR; TCRdb's version includes in-frame clones alone and lacks a portion of them. The repertoire holds 55,000 to 65,000 clones, with approximately 94% as singletons. From the 120-subject validation cohort, which was separate from the roughly 630-subject first cohort, the donors were drawn. On this clone itself: The antigen is undetermined.

The chain links TRBV9 to TRBJ1-4, with 8 bases fitting TRBD1. The sequencing sample was made of PBMCs. The TCR sequence derives from a man aged 18 to 35 in good health and CMV-seronegative. CDR3 nucleotide sequence: TGTGCCAGCAGCGTAGGGGGGACAGGCCGGGACGAAAAACTGTTTTTT. Its protein is CASSVGGTGRDEKLFF.